Shown below are 24 T cell receptor beta chains from a single sample sequenced in a study of T cell responses to AZD1222 COVID-19 vaccine. Here immunoSEQ multiplex PCR was the method, and the copy in TCRdb shows in-frame clones only, minus some. The data show roughly 110,000 clones, approximately 90% seen once. The sequencing here drew on peripheral blood, taken 28 days after the second AZD1222 dose. These receptors were collected from an adult who received the AZD1222 COVID-19 vaccine.

J is TRBJ2-2 and V is TRBV28, with 9 bases lining up with TRBD1. The V and J ends lost 7 bases and 5 bases, in that order; junction bases with no gene match: 11. This CDR3 is built from 16 residues. CDR1 is MDHEN and CDR2 is SYDVKM in the germline V gene. CDR3 in amino acids: CASTPSGQGLTGELFF. CDR3 in DNA: TGTGCCAGCACTCCGTCAGGACAGGGGTTAACCGGGGAGCTGTTTTTT.

The chain joins TRBV28 to TRBJ1-4, with 10 nucleotides matching TRBD1. The V gene end was trimmed by 2 bases and the J gene end by 6 bases; junction bases not matched to a gene: 3. This CDR3 comprises 15 residues. CDR1 MDHEN and CDR2 SYDVKM come from the germline V gene. CDR3 loop: CASSLVGQGDEKLFF. As DNA, the CDR3 is TGTGCCAGCAGTTTAGTAGGACAGGGGGATGAAAAACTGTTTTTT.

This sequence joins TRBV7-2 and TRBJ2-5; TRBD1 matches at 8 bases. CDR3 length equals 15 residues. Germline CDR1 and CDR2: SGHTA and FQGNSA. Losses at the gene ends were 5 bases for V and 5 bases for J; bases not matched to a gene: 10. The CDR3 coding sequence is TGTGCCAGCAGCCACGGACAGGGAGTGGGGGAGACCCAGTACTTC. Protein product: CASSHGQGVGETQYF.

The chain combines TRBV28 with TRBJ2-7; TRBD1 or TRBD2 may be the D gene (6 bases each). V lost 5 bases and J lost 2, with 13 bases in between. There are 14 residues in the CDR3. Germline CDR1 reads MDHEN; CDR2 reads SYDVKM. The CDR3 reads CASSRGTLTYEQYF. In nucleotides, the CDR3 is TGTGCCAGCAGTCGGGGGACACTCACCTACGAGCAGTACTTC.

This clone was seen just once. The chain employs TRBV19 and TRBJ2-7; 7 bases map to TRBD2. Per the germline V gene, CDR1 is LNHDA and CDR2 is SQIVND (reference sequence). The CDR3 has 14 amino acids. Losses at the gene ends were 1 base for V and 2 bases for J; bases not matched to a gene: 2. DNA of the CDR3: TGTGCCAGTAGTATAGTTCGGGGGGCCTACGAGCAGTACTTC. Encoded protein: CASSIVRGAYEQYF.

This chain joins TRBV24-1 and TRBJ2-1; 10 nucleotides align to TRBD1. V gave up 4 bases and J gave up 7 bases; unmatched junction bases: 6. There are 15 residues in the CDR3. Germline V CDR1 and CDR2: KGHDR, SFDVKD. CDR3 nucleotides: TGTGCCACCAGTGACTCCGGGACAGGGGCAAATGAGCAGTTCTTC. Translation: CATSDSGTGANEQFF.

This chain links TRBV4-3 with TRBJ1-1; 8 nucleotides line up with TRBD1. Trimming cost V 4 bases and J 5 bases; bases outside gene matches: 3. Germline loops: CDR1 LGHNA, CDR2 YSLEER. This CDR3 spans 13 amino acids. The CDR3 DNA reads TGCGCCAGCAGCCTGACAGGGGCTACTGAAGCTTTCTTT. Residues: CASSLTGATEAFF.

The gene calls are TRBV29-1 and TRBJ2-1; D may be TRBD1 or TRBD2 (6 bases each). V gave up 5 bases and J gave up 7 bases, with 12 bases separating them. This CDR3 has 12 amino acids. Germline V lookup: CDR1 SQVTM, CDR2 ANQGSEA. The CDR3 coding sequence is TGCAGCGTTTTAGGGGGGCCGAATGAGCAGTTCTTC. Amino acid sequence: CSVLGGPNEQFF.

This chain uses TRBV5-1 with TRBJ2-1, with 8 bases identical to TRBD1. Germline loops: CDR1 SGHRS, CDR2 YFSETQ. The length of the CDR3 is 15 residues. Unmatched junction bases numbered 13, after V lost 9 bases and J lost 5 bases. The CDR3 loop is CATTIGQGWDNEQFF. The CDR3 DNA reads TGCGCCACCACGATCGGACAGGGATGGGACAATGAGCAGTTCTTC.

The V and J genes are TRBV11-3 and TRBJ2-1; 7 bases match TRBD2. V was pared by 3 bases and J by 7 bases, with 9 bases of the junction left unmatched. Germline CDR1 is SGHNT and CDR2 is YENEEA. The CDR3 has 15 amino acids. CDR3 in amino acids: CASSLGGSLGNEQFF. The DNA for the CDR3 is TGTGCCAGCAGCTTGGGGGGGTCCTTGGGTAATGAGCAGTTCTTC. Filled out from reference TRBV11-3 and TRBJ2-1, the complete variable domain reads EAGVVQSPRYKIIEKKQPVAFWCNPISGHNTLYWYLQNLGQGPELLIRYENEEAVDDSQLPKDRFSAERLKGVDSTLKIQPAELGDSAVYLCASSLGGSLGNEQFFGPGTRLTVL.

This chain uses TRBV2 with TRBJ2-1; D possibly corresponds to TRBD1 (5 bases). CDR3 length: 12 residues. The V end was cut by 8 bases, the J end by 12 bases, with 17 bases between. CDR1 is SNHLY, CDR2 FYNNEI, per germline. CDR3 nucleotides: TGTGCCAGCCTTCTCCAGGGTGTCGGGCAGTTCTTC. Protein product: CASLLQGVGQFF.

This sequence joins TRBV28 and TRBJ1-5; D might be TRBD1 (5 bases). Germline V gene lookup returns CDR1 MDHEN and CDR2 SYDVKM. V was shortened by 6 bases and J by 2 bases, with 29 bases between the two germline ends. There are 20 residues in the CDR3. CDR3 amino acids: CASSRAPRDRTAGGNQPQHF. DNA of the CDR3: TGTGCCAGCAGCCGCGCCCCCCGAGACAGAACGGCGGGGGGCAATCAGCCCCAGCATTTT.

V is TRBV7-2 and J is TRBJ2-5, with a tentative D call TRBD2 (7 bases). CDR1 is SGHTA, CDR2 FQGNSA, per germline. V dropped 6 bases and J dropped 4 bases, with 12 bases sitting between them. The CDR3 is 13 amino acids. The CDR3 DNA reads TGTGCCAGCAGGGGGGGGCCTCGAGAGACCCAGTACTTC. This gives the protein CASRGGPRETQYF.

CDR3 residues: CASSEIWTEEETQYF. In DNA, the CDR3 is TGCGCCAGCAGTGAGATTTGGACAGAGGAAGAGACCCAGTACTTC. The chain combines TRBV10-1 with TRBJ2-5; D is perhaps TRBD1 (6 bases). Germline lookup yields CDR1 WNHNN and CDR2 SYGVQD (reference sequence). The V gene lost 2 bases and the J gene lost 3 bases, with 13 bases spanning the gap. The CDR3 is made up of 15 amino acids.

The chain is built from TRBV15 and TRBJ2-1; tentatively, D is TRBD1 (7 bases). V dropped 5 bases and J dropped 4 bases, with 12 bases sitting between them. Looked up from germline, CDR1 is LNHNV and CDR2 is YYDKDF (reference sequence). This CDR3 is 14 amino acids long. The CDR3: CATSGGTVYNEQFF. The CDR3, as DNA: TGTGCCACCAGCGGAGGGACAGTATACAATGAGCAGTTCTTC.

The chain uses TRBV14 and TRBJ2-1, with a weak D call TRBD2 (5 bases). CDR3 length: 16 residues. The V gene lost 3 bases and the J gene lost 2 bases, with 14 bases spanning the gap. Germline V lookup: CDR1 SGHDN, CDR2 FVKESK. The CDR3 here is CASSHPTAGTYNEQFF. In nucleotides, the CDR3 is TGTGCCAGCAGCCATCCCACTGCGGGTACCTACAATGAGCAGTTCTTC.

This clone was seen a handful of times. The CDR3 protein is CASSPSGGGTGELFF. CDR3 in DNA: TGTGCCAGCAGCCCTAGCGGGGGAGGGACCGGGGAGCTGTTTTTT. The chain has TRBV11-2 and TRBJ2-2, with 10 positions matching TRBD2. Germline CDR1 SGHAT, CDR2 FQNNGV. V lost 5 bases and J lost 5; bases outside the gene matches: 5. This CDR3 region has 15 residues. The variable domain in full, completed from reference TRBV11-2 and TRBJ2-2, reads EAGVAQSPRYKIIEKRQSVAFWCNPISGHATLYWYQQILGQGPKLLIQFQNNGVVDDSQLPKDRFSAERLKGVDSTLKIQPAKLEDSAVYLCASSPSGGGTGELFFGEGSRLTVL.

This clone was observed many times. The chain combines TRBV19 with TRBJ2-3; possibly TRBD2 for D (5 bases). V lost 3 bases to trimming and J lost 3 bases, with 16 bases between them. The germline V gene has CDR1 LNHDA and CDR2 SQIVND (reference sequence). The CDR3 is 16 amino acids. The CDR3 DNA is TGTGCCAGTAGTATCGAGGCTAGCCCAGCGACAGATACGCAGTATTTT. Translating it yields CASSIEASPATDTQYF.

The genes are TRBV5-1 and TRBJ2-3, with 16 bases that match TRBD2. V lost 3 bases and J lost 6; bases outside the gene matches: 4. This CDR3 is built from 16 residues. Germline V gene lookup returns CDR1 SGHRS and CDR2 YFSETQ. The CDR3 is CASSSGLAGGFDTQYF. For the CDR3, the DNA is TGCGCCAGCAGCTCGGGACTAGCGGGAGGGTTCGATACGCAGTATTTT.

For the CDR3, the DNA is TGTGCCAGTCTAGACCTCTCTGGAAACACCATATATTTT. This sequence encodes CASLDLSGNTIYF. The chain carries TRBV3-1 (or the pseudogene TRBV3-2) and TRBJ1-3; D is uncertain. Trimming stripped 9 bases from V and 0 bases from J, with 9 bases between. The CDR3 runs 13 residues. The V gene's germline CDR1 is LGHDT and CDR2 YNNKEL (reference sequence).

The CDR3 nucleotides are TGTGCCAGCAGGAATGTACAGGGATACTATGGCTACACCTTC. As protein: CASRNVQGYYGYTF. V is TRBV7-9 and J is TRBJ1-2, with D perhaps TRBD1 (6 bases). The CDR3 runs 14 residues. From germline, CDR1 is SEHNR and CDR2 FQNEAQ (reference sequence). With 6 bases removed from V and 3 bases from J, the gap between germline ends came to 14 bases.

V and J are TRBV28 and TRBJ1-2; D unclear. Germline CDR1 reads MDHEN; CDR2 reads SYDVKM. The V end lost 3 bases, the J end lost 2 bases, and 10 bases lay between the germline ends. The CDR3 runs to 14 residues. CDR3 sequence (DNA): TGTGCCAGCAGTTTGGGTCACGGAAACTATGGCTACACCTTC. Its protein is CASSLGHGNYGYTF.

J is TRBJ2-2 and V is TRBV12-2; TRBD2 reflects the table's D call only, with no check against the DNA. TRBV12-2 is termed a pseudogene. The CDR3 contains 18 residues. CDR3 region: CASRLRRLTSGGTGELFF. CDR3 bases: TGTGCAAGTCGCTTACGAAGATTGACTAGCGGGGGGACCGGGGAGCTGTTTTTT.

The chain links TRBV15 to TRBJ2-7; weak D call: TRBD2 (6 bases). CDR1 and CDR2 from the germline V gene are LNHNV and YYDKDF (reference sequence). V was trimmed by 5 bases and J by 6 bases, leaving 11 bases between them. There are 12 residues in the CDR3. DNA for the CDR3: TGTGCCACCAGCCAGGAGGGGATCGAGCAGTACTTC. Encoded protein: CATSQEGIEQYF.